This T cell receptor beta chain comes out of a study of PD-1 blockade in classical Hodgkin lymphoma. Overall study: Patients in the cohort were put on intravenous nivolumab, 3 mg/kg every 2 weeks.

Each patient experienced a relapse that followed autologous stem cell transplantation, and brentuximab vedotin exposure varied. Method: immunoSEQ multiplex PCR; TCRdb's copy keeps in-frame clones and lacks some. The sample gives about 100,000 clones, about 89% of which show up once; around 7% is in the top ten. Germline CDR1 reads SGHVS; CDR2 reads FNYEAQ. The CDR3 covers 15 residues. V was clipped by 5 bases and J by 5 bases; unmatched bases: 10. The V call is TRBV7-6, the J call TRBJ2-7, with 9 bases aligning to TRBD1. The specimen comprised peripheral blood mononuclear cells (PBMCs), sampled before the second cycle of nivolumab. This clonotype originated in a human donor with classical Hodgkin lymphoma. Written as DNA, the CDR3 is TGTGCCAGCAGCCAAAGATGGGACAGGGTTCACGAGCAGTACTTC. This encodes CASSQRWDRVHEQYF.